This is a list of T cell receptor beta chains from one sample in a study of T-cell reconstitution after alpha-beta-depleted transplantation in children. Each CDR3 protein gets one entry after TCRdb re-called the PCR reads with MiXCR. Among around 440,000 distinct CDR3 sequences, about 10% were seen once, and the ten largest hold 2%. Sequenced material: PBMCs, taken before TCRalphabeta/CD19-depleted stem cell transplant. These receptors came from a child aged 2 to 10 with inherited bone marrow failure, due to receive a stem cell transplant. The CDR3 runs from the conserved cysteine through the conserved F or W. A D gene is named only where the DNA matches it firmly. Clone size is shown for a subset of rows, as once, few, many or a class of expanded clone.

V gene	J gene	D gene	clone size	CDR3 DNA	CDR3 protein
TRBV12-3/TRBV12-4	TRBJ2-1	TRBD2	many	TGTGCCAGCAGTTTAGGTATCGCTAGCGGTTACAATGAGCAGTTCTTC	CASSLGIASGYNEQFF
TRBV28	TRBJ2-7	TRBD1	many	TGTGCCAGCAGTGCCACGGGACAGGCCTACGAGCAGTACTTC	CASSATGQAYEQYF
TRBV5-1	TRBJ2-1	TRBD1	many	TGCGCCAGCAGCTCGGGACAGGGCGGGAATGAGCAGTTCTTC	CASSSGQGGNEQFF
TRBV28	TRBJ2-7	NA	many	TGTGCCAGCAGCCCCGTAGCCTACGAGCAGTACTTC	CASSPVAYEQYF
TRBV12-3/TRBV12-4	TRBJ2-3	NA	many	TGTGCCAGCAGTCCCCCCCAGGGCGCAGATACGCAGTATTTT	CASSPPQGADTQYF
TRBV5-1	TRBJ2-4	NA	NA	TGCGCCAGCAGCTTGGTTGGCGGGACCCCGTACATTCAGTACTTC	CASSLVGGTPYIQYF
TRBV20-1	TRBJ2-4	NA	many	TGCAGTGCTAGACTCCGGGGGCTAGCCAAAAACATTCAGTACTTC	CSARLRGLAKNIQYF
TRBV12-3/TRBV12-4	TRBJ2-1	NA	many	TGTGCCAGCAGTTTGGGCATGGAAGGGTATGAGCAGTTCTTC	CASSLGMEGYEQFF
TRBV5-1	TRBJ2-7	TRBD2	NA	TGCGCCAGCAGCCGGACTAGCGGAGTGAGCTCCTACGAGCAGTACTTC	CASSRTSGVSSYEQYF
TRBV30	TRBJ2-1	TRBD2	NA	TGTGCCTGGAGTGTACTGCGGGAGGGCCGAGATGAGCAGTTCTTC	CAWSVLREGRDEQFF
TRBV4-3	TRBJ2-7	NA	few	TGCGCCAGCAGCCCAACCGTGGCAGGGCAACCTTACGAGCAGTACTTC	CASSPTVAGQPYEQYF
TRBV27	TRBJ2-7	TRBD1	many	TGTGCCAGTACCGGGACAGGGGCCGAGCAGTACTTC	CASTGTGAEQYF
TRBV29-1	TRBJ2-2	TRBD1	NA	TGCAGCGTTGTAGAGGAAGGGGGACAGGCCCACACCGGGGAGCTGTTTTTT	CSVVEEGGQAHTGELFF
TRBV4-2	TRBJ2-3	TRBD2	many	TGTGCCAGCAGCCAAGGAACGGGAGGGGGCACAGATACGCAGTATTTT	CASSQGTGGGTDTQYF
TRBV3-1	TRBJ1-2	TRBD1	many	TGTGCCAGCAGCCAAGTTAAAGGACAGGGGGGCGGGAGTCATGGCTACACCTTC	CASSQVKGQGGGSHGYTF
TRBV12-3/TRBV12-4	TRBJ2-5	NA	NA	TGTGCCAGCAGTCCCCGCATTATAGGGGAGACCCAGTACTTC	CASSPRIIGETQYF
TRBV4-3	TRBJ2-1	NA	NA	TGCGCCAGCAGCCAAGATCTAAGTGGACCGGGAGTTAACTTGGACAATGAGCAGTTCTTC	CASSQDLSGPGVNLDNEQFF
TRBV3-1	TRBJ2-1	TRBD2	NA	TGTGCCTGCAGCCAAGTAACTAGCGGGACCTCCTCGGTCAATGAGCAGTTCTTC	CACSQVTSGTSSVNEQFF
TRBV5-1	TRBJ2-7	TRBD2	many	TGCGCCAGCAGCCTGGAGGCCAGGGAGGGCGAGCAGTACTTC	CASSLEAREGEQYF
TRBV20-1	TRBJ2-7	TRBD1	many	TGCAGTGCTAGAAGGGACAGCTCCTACGAGCAGTACTTC	CSARRDSSYEQYF
TRBV27	TRBJ2-5	TRBD2	few	TGTGCCAGCAGTCCTGGGACTAGCTCTGTGGAGACCCAGTACTTC	CASSPGTSSVETQYF
TRBV27	TRBJ1-1	TRBD1	few	TGTGCCAGCAGTTTATCCTTCGGGGACAGAACCCTTGAAGCTTTCTTT	CASSLSFGDRTLEAFF
TRBV7-9	TRBJ2-2	NA	many	TGTGCCAGCAGCTTAGGCATCAAACGGGCCACCGGGGAGCTGTTTTTT	CASSLGIKRATGELFF
TRBV6-2/TRBV6-3	TRBJ2-1	NA	many	TGTGCCAGCAGTGAGCTACTCTCCTACAATGAGCAGTTCTTC	CASSELLSYNEQFF
TRBV7-9	TRBJ2-7	NA	many	TGTGCCAGCAGTAGGGACCTCGGAGGGTACGAGCAGTACTTC	CASSRDLGGYEQYF
TRBV6-2/TRBV6-3	TRBJ2-3	NA	many	TGTGCCAGCACCGCAAGCCGGACCCCAACAACAGATACGCAGTATTTT	CASTASRTPTTDTQYF
TRBV7-2	TRBJ2-1	TRBD2	many	TGTGCCAGCATCCCCGGGACTAGCGGGACCAATGAGCAGTTCTTC	CASIPGTSGTNEQFF
TRBV20-1	TRBJ2-7	NA	NA	TGCAGCGCCATAGGACGGCTCTACGAGCAGTACTTC	CSAIGRLYEQYF
TRBV9	TRBJ2-3	TRBD2	NA	TGTGCCAGCAGTTCCGGGGGGGGGACTAGCGCGGATGCGCAGTATTTT	CASSSGGGTSADAQYF
TRBV5-5	TRBJ1-6	NA	many	TGTGCCAGCAGCTTGGACCCCCAGTCACCCCTCCACTTT	CASSLDPQSPLHF
TRBV20-1	TRBJ1-2	TRBD1	few	TGCAGTGCTAGAGGGTCGGTACAGGGGGCTCGCCTCTATGGCTACACCTTC	CSARGSVQGARLYGYTF
TRBV6-5	TRBJ2-1	TRBD2	many	TGTGCCAGCAGTTACTCCGCGGGAGAGTTCTACAATGAGCAGTTCTTC	CASSYSAGEFYNEQFF
TRBV11-2	TRBJ2-1	TRBD2	many	TGTGCCAGCAGCTCACCTATAGCGGGAGTGTGGGCTAATGAGCAGTTCTTC	CASSSPIAGVWANEQFF
TRBV15	TRBJ2-6	NA	NA	TGTGCCACCAGTTCGACTTCTCCGGGACACGACTCTGGGGCCAACGTCCTGACTTTC	CATSSTSPGHDSGANVLTF
TRBV7-9	TRBJ2-7	NA	NA	TGTGCCAGCACCATGGTGACGGTGAACGAGCAGTACTTC	CASTMVTVNEQYF
TRBV7-9	TRBJ2-7	NA	few	TGTGCCAGCAGCTTCGCCGGCTACGCGTACGAGCAGTACTTC	CASSFAGYAYEQYF
TRBV28	TRBJ2-3	NA	many	TGTGCCAGCAGTTTTGTGGCAGGAGACGTCGTACCGTCCCTGTGGACGCAGTATTTT	CASSFVAGDVVPSLWTQYF
TRBV20-1	TRBJ2-7	NA	NA	TGCAGTGCTAGGAGGGGCTTCGGGAGTCGGGGGCAGTACTTC	CSARRGFGSRGQYF
TRBV28	TRBJ2-1	NA	few	TGTGCCAGCAGCCCTTTCGTTGAGCAGTTCTTC	CASSPFVEQFF
TRBV27	TRBJ2-3	NA	many	TGTGCCAGCAGTTTTGATGGACCCGGGGATACGCAGTATTTT	CASSFDGPGDTQYF
TRBV7-2	TRBJ1-4	TRBD1	many	TGTGCCAGCAGCCAACAGGGGACTAATGAAAAACTGTTTTTT	CASSQQGTNEKLFF
TRBV6-1	TRBJ2-5	NA	many	TGTGCCAGCAGTCGGGGCCCAACAGGGCTCTGGGAGACCCAGTACTTC	CASSRGPTGLWETQYF
TRBV12-3/TRBV12-4	TRBJ2-7	NA	NA	TGTGCCAGCCGCAGTGAACGCTACGAGCAGTACTTC	CASRSERYEQYF
TRBV4-3	TRBJ2-7	TRBD2	many	TGCGCCAGCAGCCAAGATTCGGGAGGGGCTTCCTACGAGCAGTACTTC	CASSQDSGGASYEQYF
TRBV10-3	TRBJ1-1	NA	many	TGTGCCACAAGGGGCCCGGAGGGCACTGAAGCTTTCTTT	CATRGPEGTEAFF
TRBV6-5	TRBJ1-2	TRBD1	many	TGTGCCAGCAGTTACGCTAGGGACCGGGACAGACCCTATGGCTACACCTTC	CASSYARDRDRPYGYTF
TRBV9	TRBJ2-1	TRBD1	many	TGTGCCAGCAGCCCTACGACAGGGCGCTACAATGAGCAGTTCTTC	CASSPTTGRYNEQFF
TRBV5-1	TRBJ1-5	TRBD1	many	TGCGCCAGCAGCTCGACCCCGACAGGGGGAGGCAATCAGCCCCAGCATTTT	CASSSTPTGGGNQPQHF
TRBV10-3	TRBJ1-5	TRBD1	many	TGTGCCATCGGGGACAGGGGTTTGCAGCCCCAGCATTTT	CAIGDRGLQPQHF
TRBV7-2	TRBJ2-7	TRBD2	many	TGTGCCAGCAGCTTTGTTAGCGGGGCCTCCTACGAGCAGTACTTC	CASSFVSGASYEQYF
TRBV10-3	TRBJ2-5	TRBD2	many	TGTGCCATCAGTGAGGGGGAGGGGATTTGGGAGACCCAGTACTTC	CAISEGEGIWETQYF
TRBV28	TRBJ2-7	TRBD2	NA	TGTGCCAGCAGTTACCCTCGGTACCAGCGGGAGAGGGGGGGGGTAGGCTACGAGCAGTACTTC	CASSYPRYQRERGGVGYEQYF
TRBV6-1	TRBJ1-2	NA	few	TGTGCCAGCAGTGATTACAAACTCCACAATGGCTACACCTTC	CASSDYKLHNGYTF
TRBV19	TRBJ2-1	NA	NA	TGTGCCAGTAGTATAGATGTGGCTAGCAATGAGCAGTTCTTC	CASSIDVASNEQFF